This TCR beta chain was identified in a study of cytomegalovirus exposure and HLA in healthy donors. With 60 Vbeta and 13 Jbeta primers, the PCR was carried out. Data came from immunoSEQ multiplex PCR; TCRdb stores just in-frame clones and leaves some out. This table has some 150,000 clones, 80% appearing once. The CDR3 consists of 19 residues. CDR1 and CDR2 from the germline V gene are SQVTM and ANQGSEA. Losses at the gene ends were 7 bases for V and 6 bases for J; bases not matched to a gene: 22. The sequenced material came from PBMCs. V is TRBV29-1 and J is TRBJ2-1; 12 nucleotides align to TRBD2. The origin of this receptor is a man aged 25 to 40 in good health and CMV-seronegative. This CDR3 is CSDRSDVGRGTSGFNEQFF. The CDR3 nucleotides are TGCAGCGACCGATCTGACGTAGGGCGAGGGACTAGCGGGTTCAATGAGCAGTTCTTC.